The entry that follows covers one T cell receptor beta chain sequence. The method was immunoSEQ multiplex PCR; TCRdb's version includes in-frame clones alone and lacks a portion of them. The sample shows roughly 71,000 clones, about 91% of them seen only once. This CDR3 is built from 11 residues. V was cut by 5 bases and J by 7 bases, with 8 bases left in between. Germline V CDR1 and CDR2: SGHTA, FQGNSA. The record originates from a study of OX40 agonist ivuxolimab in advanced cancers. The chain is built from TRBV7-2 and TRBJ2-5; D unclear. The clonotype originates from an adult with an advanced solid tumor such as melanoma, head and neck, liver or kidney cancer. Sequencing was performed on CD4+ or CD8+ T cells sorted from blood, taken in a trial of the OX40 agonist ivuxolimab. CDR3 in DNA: TGTGCCAGCAGCCCCTTTGGGACCCAGTACTTC. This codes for CASSPFGTQYF.